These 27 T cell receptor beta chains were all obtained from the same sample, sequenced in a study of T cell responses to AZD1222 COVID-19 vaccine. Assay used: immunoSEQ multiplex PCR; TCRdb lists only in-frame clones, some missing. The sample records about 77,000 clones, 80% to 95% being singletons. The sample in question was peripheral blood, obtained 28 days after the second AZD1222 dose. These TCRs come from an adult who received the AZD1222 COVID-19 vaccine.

As DNA, the CDR3 is TGTGCCAGCAGTTATTTCCAAACAGGGACCTATGGCTACACCTTC. Protein: CASSYFQTGTYGYTF. J is TRBJ1-2 and V is TRBV6-5; tentatively, D is TRBD1 (6 bases). The CDR3 runs 15 residues. The V and J ends lost 3 bases and 4 bases respectively, with 15 bases between them. Germline CDR1 is MNHEY and CDR2 is SVGAGI.

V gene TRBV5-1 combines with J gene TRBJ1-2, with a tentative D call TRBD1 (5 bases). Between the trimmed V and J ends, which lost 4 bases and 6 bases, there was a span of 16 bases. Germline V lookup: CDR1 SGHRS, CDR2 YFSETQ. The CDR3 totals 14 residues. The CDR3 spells CASSPAARVDGYTF. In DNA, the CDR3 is TGCGCCAGCAGCCCGGCCGCCAGGGTGGATGGCTACACCTTC. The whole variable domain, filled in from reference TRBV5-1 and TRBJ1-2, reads KAGVTQTPRYLIKTRGQQVTLSCSPISGHRSVSWYQQTPGQGLQFLFEYFSETQRNKGNFPGRFSGRQFSNSRSEMNVSTLELGDSALYLCASSPAARVDGYTFGSGTRLTVV.

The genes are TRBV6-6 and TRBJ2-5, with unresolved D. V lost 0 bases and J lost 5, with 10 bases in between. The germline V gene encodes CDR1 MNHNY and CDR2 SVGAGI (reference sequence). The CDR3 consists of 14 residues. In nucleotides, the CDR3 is TGTGCCAGCAGTTACTCCCGACATTTGGAGACCCAGTACTTC. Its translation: CASSYSRHLETQYF.

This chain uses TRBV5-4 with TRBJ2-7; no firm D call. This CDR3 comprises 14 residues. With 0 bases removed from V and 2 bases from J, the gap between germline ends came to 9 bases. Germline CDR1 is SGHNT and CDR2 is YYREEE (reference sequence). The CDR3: CASSLAENPYEQYF. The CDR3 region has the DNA TGTGCCAGCAGCTTGGCCGAAAATCCCTACGAGCAGTACTTC.

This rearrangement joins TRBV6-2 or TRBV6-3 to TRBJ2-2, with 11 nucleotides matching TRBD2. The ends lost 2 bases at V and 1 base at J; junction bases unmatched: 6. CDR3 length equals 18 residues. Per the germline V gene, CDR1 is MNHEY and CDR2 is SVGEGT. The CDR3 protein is CASSYPSGRTLNTGELFF. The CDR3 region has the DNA TGTGCCAGCAGTTACCCTAGCGGGAGGACGCTGAACACCGGGGAGCTGTTTTTT.

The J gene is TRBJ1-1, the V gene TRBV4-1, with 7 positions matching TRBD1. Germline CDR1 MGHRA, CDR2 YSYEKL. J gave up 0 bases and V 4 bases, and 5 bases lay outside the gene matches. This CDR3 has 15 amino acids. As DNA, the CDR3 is TGCGCCAGCAGCCCCCCACAGGGGTTGAACACTGAAGCTTTCTTT. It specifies CASSPPQGLNTEAFF.

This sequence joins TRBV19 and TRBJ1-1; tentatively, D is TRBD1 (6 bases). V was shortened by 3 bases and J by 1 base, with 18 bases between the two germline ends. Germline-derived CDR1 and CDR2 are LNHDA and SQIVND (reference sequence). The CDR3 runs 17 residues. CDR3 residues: CASSIGQFDQPNTEAFF. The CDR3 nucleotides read TGTGCCAGTAGTATCGGACAGTTCGACCAGCCGAACACTGAAGCTTTCTTT.

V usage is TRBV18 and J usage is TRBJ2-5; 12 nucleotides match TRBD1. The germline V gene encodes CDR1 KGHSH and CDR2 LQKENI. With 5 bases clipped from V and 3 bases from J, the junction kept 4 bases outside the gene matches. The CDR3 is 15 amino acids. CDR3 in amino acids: CASSRGTGGEETQYF. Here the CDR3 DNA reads TGTGCCAGCTCAAGAGGGACAGGGGGCGAAGAGACCCAGTACTTC.

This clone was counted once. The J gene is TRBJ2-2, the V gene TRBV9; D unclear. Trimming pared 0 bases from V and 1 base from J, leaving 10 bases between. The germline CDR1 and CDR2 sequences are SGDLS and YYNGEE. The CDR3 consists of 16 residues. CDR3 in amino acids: CASSVVPRKNTGELFF. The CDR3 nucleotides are TGTGCCAGCAGCGTAGTTCCACGGAAGAACACCGGGGAGCTGTTTTTT. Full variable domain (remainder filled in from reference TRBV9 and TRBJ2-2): DSGVTQTPKHLITATGQRVTLRCSPRSGDLSVYWYQQSLDQGLQFLIQYYNGEERAKGNILERFSAQQFPDLHSELNLSSLELGDSALYFCASSVVPRKNTGELFFGEGSRLTVL.

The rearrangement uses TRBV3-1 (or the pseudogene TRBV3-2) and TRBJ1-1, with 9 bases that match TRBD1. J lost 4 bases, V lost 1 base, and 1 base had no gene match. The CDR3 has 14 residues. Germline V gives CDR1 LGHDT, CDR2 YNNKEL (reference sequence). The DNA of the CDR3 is TGTGCCAGCAGCCAAGTGGGACAGGGCACTGAAGCTTTCTTT. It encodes CASSQVGQGTEAFF.

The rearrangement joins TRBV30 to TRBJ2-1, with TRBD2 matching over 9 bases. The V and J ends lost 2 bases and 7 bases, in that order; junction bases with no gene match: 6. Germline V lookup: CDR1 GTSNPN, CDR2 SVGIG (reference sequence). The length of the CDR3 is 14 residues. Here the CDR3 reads CAWSLAGAWNEQFF. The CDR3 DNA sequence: TGTGCCTGGAGTTTAGCGGGAGCGTGGAATGAGCAGTTCTTC.

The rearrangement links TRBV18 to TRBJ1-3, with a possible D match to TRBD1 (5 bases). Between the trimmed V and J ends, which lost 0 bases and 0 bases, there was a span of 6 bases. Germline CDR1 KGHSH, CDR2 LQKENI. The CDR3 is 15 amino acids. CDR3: CASSPPGTSGNTIYF. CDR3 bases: TGTGCCAGCTCACCACCCGGGACCTCTGGAAACACCATATATTTT.

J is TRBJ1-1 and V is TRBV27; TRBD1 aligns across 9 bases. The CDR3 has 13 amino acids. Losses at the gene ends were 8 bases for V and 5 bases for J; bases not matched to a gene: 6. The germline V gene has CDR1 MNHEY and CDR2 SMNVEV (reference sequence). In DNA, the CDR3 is TGTGCCAGCGGGGGACAGGGAGAAACTGAAGCTTTCTTT. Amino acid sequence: CASGGQGETEAFF.

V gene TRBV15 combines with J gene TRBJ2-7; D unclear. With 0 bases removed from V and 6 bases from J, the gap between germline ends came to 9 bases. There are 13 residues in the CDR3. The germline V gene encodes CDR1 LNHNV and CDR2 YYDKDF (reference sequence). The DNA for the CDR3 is TGTGCCACCAGCAGAGATGTAGGGTTCGAGCAGTACTTC. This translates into CATSRDVGFEQYF.

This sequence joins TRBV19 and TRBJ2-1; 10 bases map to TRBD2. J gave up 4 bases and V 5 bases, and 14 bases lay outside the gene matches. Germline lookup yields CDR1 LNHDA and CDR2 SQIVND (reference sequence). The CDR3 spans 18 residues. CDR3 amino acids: CASSLHAGTSAKYNEQFF. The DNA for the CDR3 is TGTGCCAGTAGTCTCCATGCCGGGACTAGCGCTAAGTACAATGAGCAGTTCTTC.

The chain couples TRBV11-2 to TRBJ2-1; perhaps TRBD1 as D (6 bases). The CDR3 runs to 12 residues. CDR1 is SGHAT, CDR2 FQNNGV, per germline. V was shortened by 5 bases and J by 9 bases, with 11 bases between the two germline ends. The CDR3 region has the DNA TGTGCCAGCAGCCAGGGGTCAGCTGAGCAGTTCTTC. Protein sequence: CASSQGSAEQFF.

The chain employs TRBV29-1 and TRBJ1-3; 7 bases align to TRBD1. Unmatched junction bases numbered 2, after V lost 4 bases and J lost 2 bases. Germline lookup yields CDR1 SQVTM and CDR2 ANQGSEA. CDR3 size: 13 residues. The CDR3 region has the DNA TGCAGCGTTGCTGACAGGGCTGGAAACACCATATATTTT. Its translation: CSVADRAGNTIYF.

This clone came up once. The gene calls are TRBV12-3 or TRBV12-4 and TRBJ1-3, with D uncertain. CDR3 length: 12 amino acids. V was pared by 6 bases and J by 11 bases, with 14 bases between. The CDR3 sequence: CASSLTPPPIYF. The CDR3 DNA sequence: TGTGCCAGCAGCCTAACCCCGCCACCCATATATTTT.

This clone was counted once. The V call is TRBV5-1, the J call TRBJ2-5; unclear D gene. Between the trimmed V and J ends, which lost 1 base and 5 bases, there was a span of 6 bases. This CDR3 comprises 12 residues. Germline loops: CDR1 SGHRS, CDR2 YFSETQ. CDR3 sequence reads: CASSLQLETQYF. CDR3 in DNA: TGCGCCAGCAGCTTGCAGTTGGAGACCCAGTACTTC.

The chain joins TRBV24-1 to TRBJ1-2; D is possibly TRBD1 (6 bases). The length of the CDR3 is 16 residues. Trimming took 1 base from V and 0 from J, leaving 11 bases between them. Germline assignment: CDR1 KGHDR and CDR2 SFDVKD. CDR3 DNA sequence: TGTGCCACCAGTGATTTCCCGGGACACCCTAACTATGGCTACACCTTC. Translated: CATSDFPGHPNYGYTF.

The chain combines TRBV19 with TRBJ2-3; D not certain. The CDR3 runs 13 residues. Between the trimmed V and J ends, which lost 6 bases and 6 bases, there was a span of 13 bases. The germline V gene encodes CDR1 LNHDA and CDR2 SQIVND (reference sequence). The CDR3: CASRSPLEDTQYF. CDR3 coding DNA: TGTGCCAGTAGATCCCCACTTGAGGATACGCAGTATTTT.

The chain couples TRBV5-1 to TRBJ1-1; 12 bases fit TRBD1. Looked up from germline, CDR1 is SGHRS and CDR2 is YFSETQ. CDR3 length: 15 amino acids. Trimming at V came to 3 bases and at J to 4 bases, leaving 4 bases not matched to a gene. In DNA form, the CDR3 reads TGCGCCAGCAGCTGGGGGACAGGGGGCCGCACTGAAGCTTTCTTT. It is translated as CASSWGTGGRTEAFF.

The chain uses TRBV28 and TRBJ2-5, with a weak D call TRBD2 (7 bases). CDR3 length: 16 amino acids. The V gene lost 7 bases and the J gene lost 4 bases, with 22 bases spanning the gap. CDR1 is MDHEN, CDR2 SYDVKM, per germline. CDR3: CASTTRRGAVGETQYF. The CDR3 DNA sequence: TGTGCCAGCACTACTCGTCGGGGGGCTGTTGGAGAGACCCAGTACTTC.

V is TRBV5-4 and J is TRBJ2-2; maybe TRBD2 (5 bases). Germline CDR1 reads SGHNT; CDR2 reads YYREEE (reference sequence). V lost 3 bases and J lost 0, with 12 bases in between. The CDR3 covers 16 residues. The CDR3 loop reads CASSYAGVANTGELFF. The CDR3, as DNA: TGTGCCAGCAGCTACGCCGGGGTCGCGAACACCGGGGAGCTGTTTTTT.

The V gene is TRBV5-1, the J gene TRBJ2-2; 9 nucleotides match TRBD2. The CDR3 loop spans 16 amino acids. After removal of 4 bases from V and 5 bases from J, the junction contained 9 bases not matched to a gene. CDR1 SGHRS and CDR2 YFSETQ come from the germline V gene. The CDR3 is CASSTVAGVVTGELFF. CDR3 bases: TGCGCCAGCAGCACCGTAGCGGGAGTTGTAACCGGGGAGCTGTTTTTT.

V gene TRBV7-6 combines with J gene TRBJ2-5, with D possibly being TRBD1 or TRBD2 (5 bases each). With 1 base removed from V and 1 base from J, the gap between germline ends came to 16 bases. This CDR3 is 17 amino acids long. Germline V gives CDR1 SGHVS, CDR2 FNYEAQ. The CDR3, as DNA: TGTGCCAGCAGCTTAGGGGCTCAGGGTGGGGGCCAAGAGACCCAGTACTTC. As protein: CASSLGAQGGGQETQYF.

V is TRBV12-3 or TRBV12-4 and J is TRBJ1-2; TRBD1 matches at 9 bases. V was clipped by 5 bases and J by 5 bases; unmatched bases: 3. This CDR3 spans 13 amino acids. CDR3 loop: CASSGDREYGYTF. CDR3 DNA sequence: TGTGCCAGCAGTGGGGACAGGGAGTATGGCTACACCTTC.